This T cell receptor (beta chain) was retrieved from a study of spatial heterogeneity in lung cancer. Overall study context: Each time, sequencing found more beta-chain sequences than alpha-chain sequences.

The V gene's germline CDR1 is SGDLS and CDR2 YYNGEE. The CDR3 is 13 residues long. V was pared by 8 bases and J by 5 bases, with 13 bases between. Every TCR cDNA molecule carried a tag that served as a unique molecular identifier. TCRdb re-called the 5' RACE reads with MiXCR, one entry per CDR3 protein. The repertoire holds fewer than 45,000 distinct CDR3 sequences, roughly 7.2% seen once, with over 25% in the top ten. Study-wide results and caveats: Ubiquitous expanded tumor TCRs were seen in blood more at resection than at follow-up.

Described time point: sample taken at primary tumor resection. Unsorted whole RNA from tumor, nontumor lung or frozen PBMC underwent sequencing. This clonotype appeared many times. The antigen is undetermined. The rearrangement uses TRBV9 and TRBJ2-2; D remains unclear. The source is a female donor with early-stage non-small cell lung cancer. The specimen was PBMCs, collected at surgery. CDR3 region: CASKRQETGELFF. The CDR3 DNA follows: TGTGCCAGTAAGCGTCAGGAGACCGGGGAGCTGTTTTTT. The full variable domain, rest sourced from reference TRBV9 and TRBJ2-2, is DSGVTQTPKHLITATGQRVTLRCSPRSGDLSVYWYQQSLDQGLQFLIQYYNGEERAKGNILERFSAQQFPDLHSELNLSSLELGDSALYFCASKRQETGELFFGEGSRLTVL.